The clone carrying this TCR beta chain was seen more than once but under ten times. Its antigen is still unknown. Using a J-beta primer mix together with a sample-barcoded 5' primer, a second PCR was run for about 6 to 12 cycles. TCRdb called the 5' RACE reads again in MiXCR, with one record for every CDR3 protein. This sample yields about 1,400,000 distinct CDR3 sequences, of which 42% are seen a single time; roughly 8.2% belongs to the top ten. The data were obtained in a study of blood T cells in healthy people across ages. Findings and caveats of the study: The unknown donor CMV status may have confounded expanded clonotype changes.

The CDR3 extends over 13 amino acids. Trimming took 7 bases from V and 3 from J; bases not matched to a gene: 5. CDR1 is SQVTM and CDR2 is ANQGSEA in the germline V gene. The rearrangement joins TRBV29-1 to TRBJ1-1; TRBD1 matches 10 bases. Material for sequencing was blood. The origin of this receptor is a woman between 18 and 30 years old in good health. The CDR3 sequence is CSARQGADTEAFF. The CDR3 region has the DNA TGCAGCGCCAGACAGGGGGCGGACACTGAAGCTTTCTTT. The complete variable domain, with remaining parts taken from reference TRBV29-1 and TRBJ1-1, reads SAVISQKPSRDICQRGTSLTIQCQVDSQVTMMFWYRQQPGQSLTLIATANQGSEATYESGFVIDKFPISRPNLTFSTLTVSNMSPEDSSIYLCSARQGADTEAFFGQGTRLTVV.